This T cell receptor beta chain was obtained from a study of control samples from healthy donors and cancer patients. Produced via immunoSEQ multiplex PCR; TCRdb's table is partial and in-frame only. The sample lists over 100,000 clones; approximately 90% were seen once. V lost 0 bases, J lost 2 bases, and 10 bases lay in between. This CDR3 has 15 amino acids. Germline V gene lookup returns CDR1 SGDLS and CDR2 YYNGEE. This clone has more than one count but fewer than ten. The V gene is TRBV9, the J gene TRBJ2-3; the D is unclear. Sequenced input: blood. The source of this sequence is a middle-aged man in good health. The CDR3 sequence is CASSVVDGYTDTQYF. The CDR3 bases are TGTGCCAGCAGCGTAGTAGATGGTTACACAGATACGCAGTATTTT.